This TCR beta chain appears in the sequencing data of a study of PD-L1 blockade in urothelial cancer. Background on the study: Analyzed time points were 3 weeks (second dose) and 6 weeks after therapy began.

Overall study findings and caveats: Pretreatment clonality of the blood TCR repertoire below the median was predictive of superior survival.

Patients were diagnosed with urothelial carcinoma, either locally advanced or metastatic. Remarks on this clone: Antigen: not known.

In each PCR, synthetic TCR analog templates were spiked in. Repertoires were generated with immunoSEQ multiplex PCR, while TCRdb's copy carries only in-frame clones and drops some. Among roughly 84,000 clones, 82% were seen once, and the ten largest hold 9.5%. The V end lost 5 bases, the J end lost 3 bases, and 16 bases lay between the germline ends. CDR3 length: 15 amino acids. CDR1 SGHTA and CDR2 FQGNSA come from the germline V gene. Sequenced material: PBMCs, taken around atezolizumab (anti-PD-L1) treatment. The rearrangement links TRBV7-2 to TRBJ1-1, with D maybe TRBD1 (5 bases). The clonotype comes from a man between 65 and 85 years old with urothelial cancer. Written as DNA, the CDR3 is TGTGCCAGCAGCCAGCGGGGCGGACGATACACTGAAGCTTTCTTT. Residues: CASSQRGGRYTEAFF. The full variable domain, its missing parts supplied by reference TRBV7-2 and TRBJ1-1, is GAGVSQSPSNKVTEKGKDVELRCDPISGHTALYWYRQSLGQGLEFLIYFQGNSAPDKSGLPSDRFSAERTGGSVSTLTIQRTQQEDSAVYLCASSQRGGRYTEAFFGQGTRLTVV.